The clone carrying this T cell receptor beta chain was observed at least ten times. Antigen unknown. Unique molecular identifiers were added to individual cDNA molecules. TCRdb independently ran MiXCR on the 5' RACE reads; one entry per CDR3 protein. Of about 33,000 distinct CDR3 sequences in the sample, 5.3% were seen once. Germline V CDR1 and CDR2: MRHNA, SNTAGT. The CDR3 has 15 residues. With 5 bases removed from V and 7 bases from J, the gap between germline ends came to 20 bases. This sample is part of a study of early T cells in non-severe SARS-CoV-2 infection. For the study at large: Sequencing input comprised bulk RNA from unsorted whole blood; chain pairing was not available.

Overall study results and limits: Matching against VDJdb likely underestimated virus-specific expansions, favoring anti-spike CD8.

This rearrangement joins TRBV6-4 to TRBJ1-2; D is possibly TRBD1 (5 bases). This sequence originates from an adult who was a healthcare worker with PCR-confirmed SARS-CoV-2 infection or an uninfected control (not recorded which). The sequencing input was whole blood. CDR3 nucleotide sequence: TGTGCCAGCAGTACATACTCGGGACGTCAGGGTGGCTACACCTTC. Encoded protein: CASSTYSGRQGGYTF.